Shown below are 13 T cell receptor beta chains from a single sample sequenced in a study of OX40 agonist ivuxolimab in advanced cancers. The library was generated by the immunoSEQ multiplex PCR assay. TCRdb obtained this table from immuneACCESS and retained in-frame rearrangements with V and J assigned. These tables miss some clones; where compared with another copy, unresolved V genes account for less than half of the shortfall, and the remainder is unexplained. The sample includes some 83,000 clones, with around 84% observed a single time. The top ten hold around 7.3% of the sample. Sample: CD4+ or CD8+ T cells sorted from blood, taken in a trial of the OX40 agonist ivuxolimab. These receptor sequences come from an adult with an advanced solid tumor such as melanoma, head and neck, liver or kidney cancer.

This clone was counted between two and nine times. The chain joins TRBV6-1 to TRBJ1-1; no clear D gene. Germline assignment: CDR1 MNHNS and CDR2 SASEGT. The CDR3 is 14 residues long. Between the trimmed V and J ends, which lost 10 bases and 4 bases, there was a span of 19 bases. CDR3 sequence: CATSGGIEITEAFF. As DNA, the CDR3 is TGTGCCACCTCAGGTGGGATCGAAATCACTGAAGCTTTCTTT.

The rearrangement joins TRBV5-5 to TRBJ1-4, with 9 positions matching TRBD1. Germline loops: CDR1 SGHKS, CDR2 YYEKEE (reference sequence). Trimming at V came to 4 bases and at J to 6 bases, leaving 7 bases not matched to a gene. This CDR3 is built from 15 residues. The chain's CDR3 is CASSTGQGWDEKLFF. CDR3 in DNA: TGTGCCAGCAGCACAGGACAGGGGTGGGATGAAAAACTGTTTTTT.

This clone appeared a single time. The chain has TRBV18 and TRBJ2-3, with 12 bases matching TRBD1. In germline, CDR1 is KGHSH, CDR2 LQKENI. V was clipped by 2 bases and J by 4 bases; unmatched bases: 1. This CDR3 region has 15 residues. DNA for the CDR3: TGTGCCAGCTCACCAGGGACAGGGGGCTCAGATACGCAGTATTTT. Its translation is CASSPGTGGSDTQYF.

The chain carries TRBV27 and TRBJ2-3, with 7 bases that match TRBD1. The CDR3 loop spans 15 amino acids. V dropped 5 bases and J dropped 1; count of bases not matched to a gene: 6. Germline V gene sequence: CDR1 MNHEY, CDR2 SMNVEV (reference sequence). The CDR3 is CASSPLTGGTDTQYF. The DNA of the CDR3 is TGTGCCAGCAGTCCCTTAACAGGGGGCACAGATACGCAGTATTTT.

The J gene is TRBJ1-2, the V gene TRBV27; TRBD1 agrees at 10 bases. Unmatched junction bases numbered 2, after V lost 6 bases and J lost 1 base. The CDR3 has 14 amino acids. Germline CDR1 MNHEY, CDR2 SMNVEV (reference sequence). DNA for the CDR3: TGTGCCAGCAGACGGACAGGGGGTAACTATGGCTACACCTTC. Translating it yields CASRRTGGNYGYTF.

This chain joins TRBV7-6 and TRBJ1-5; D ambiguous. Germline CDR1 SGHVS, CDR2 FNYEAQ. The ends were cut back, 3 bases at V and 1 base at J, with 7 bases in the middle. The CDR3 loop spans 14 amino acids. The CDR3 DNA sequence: TGTGCCAGCAGCTTTCTGGGGAGCAATCAGCCCCAGCATTTT. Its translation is CASSFLGSNQPQHF.

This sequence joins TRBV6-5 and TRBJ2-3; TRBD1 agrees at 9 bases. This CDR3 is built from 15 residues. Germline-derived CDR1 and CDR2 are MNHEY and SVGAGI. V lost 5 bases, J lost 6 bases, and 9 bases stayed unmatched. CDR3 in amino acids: CASSQPGQGWDTQYF. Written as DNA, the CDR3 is TGTGCCAGCAGTCAACCCGGACAGGGGTGGGATACGCAGTATTTT.

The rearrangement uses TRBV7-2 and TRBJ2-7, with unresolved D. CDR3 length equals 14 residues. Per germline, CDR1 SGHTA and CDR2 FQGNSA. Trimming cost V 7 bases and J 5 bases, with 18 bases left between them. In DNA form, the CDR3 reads TGTGCCAGCACTTTCACGTGGGGTGCGGACGAGCAGTACTTC. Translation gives CASTFTWGADEQYF.

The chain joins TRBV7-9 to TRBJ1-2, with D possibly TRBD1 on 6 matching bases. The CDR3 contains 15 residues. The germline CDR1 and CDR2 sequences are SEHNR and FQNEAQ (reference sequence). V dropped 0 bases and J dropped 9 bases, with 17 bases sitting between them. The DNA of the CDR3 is TGTGCCAGCAGCTTAGCCTTTCACAGGGATCTACGCTACACCTTC. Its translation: CASSLAFHRDLRYTF.

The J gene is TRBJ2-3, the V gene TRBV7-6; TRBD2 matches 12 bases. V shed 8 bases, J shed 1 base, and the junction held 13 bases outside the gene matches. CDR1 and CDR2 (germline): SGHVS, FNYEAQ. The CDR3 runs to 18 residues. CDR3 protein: CASPLPLAGGEGTDTQYF. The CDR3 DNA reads TGTGCCAGCCCCTTACCCCTAGCGGGAGGGGAGGGCACAGATACGCAGTATTTT.

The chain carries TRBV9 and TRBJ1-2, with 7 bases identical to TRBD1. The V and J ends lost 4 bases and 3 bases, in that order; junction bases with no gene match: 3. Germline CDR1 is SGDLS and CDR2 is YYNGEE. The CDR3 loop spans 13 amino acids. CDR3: CASSPGTDYGYTF. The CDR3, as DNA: TGTGCCAGCAGCCCAGGGACAGACTATGGCTACACCTTC.

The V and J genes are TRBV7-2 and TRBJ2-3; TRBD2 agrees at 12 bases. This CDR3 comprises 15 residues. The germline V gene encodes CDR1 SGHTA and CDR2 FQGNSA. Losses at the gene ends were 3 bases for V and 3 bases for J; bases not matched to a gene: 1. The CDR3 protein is CASSLTSGRTDTQYF. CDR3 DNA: TGTGCCAGCAGCTTGACTAGCGGGAGAACAGATACGCAGTATTTT.

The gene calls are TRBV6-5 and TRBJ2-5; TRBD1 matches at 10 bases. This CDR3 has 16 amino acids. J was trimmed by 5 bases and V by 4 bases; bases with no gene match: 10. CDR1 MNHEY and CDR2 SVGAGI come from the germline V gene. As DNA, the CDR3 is TGTGCCAGCAGTTCAGCCGGGACAGGGGTAGGGGAGACCCAGTACTTC. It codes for CASSSAGTGVGETQYF.